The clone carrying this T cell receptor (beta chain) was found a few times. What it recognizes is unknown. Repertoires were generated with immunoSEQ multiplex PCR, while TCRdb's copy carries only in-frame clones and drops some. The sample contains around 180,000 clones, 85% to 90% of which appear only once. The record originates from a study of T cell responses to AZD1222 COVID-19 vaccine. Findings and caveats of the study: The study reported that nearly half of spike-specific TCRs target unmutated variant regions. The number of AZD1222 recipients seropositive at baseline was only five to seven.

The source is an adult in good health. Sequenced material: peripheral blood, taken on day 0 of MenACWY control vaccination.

The CDR3 nucleotides are TGTGCCAGCACCCCCACGGGTGAAAAACTGTTTTTT. This sequence encodes CASTPTGEKLFF. V and J are TRBV12-3 or TRBV12-4 and TRBJ1-4; no reliable D call. V was pared by 7 bases and J by 7 bases, with 10 bases between. CDR3 length equals 12 residues.